Described below is a single T cell receptor beta chain sequence and its context. Its antigen is unknown. The protocol was immunoSEQ multiplex PCR, while the TCRdb copy is restricted to in-frame clones and leaves out a portion. The sample consists of approximately 58,000 clones, around 83% of them appearing once. The data stem from a study of OX40 agonist ivuxolimab in advanced cancers. General observations from the study: More expanded clones were found, on average, in CD8+ than in CD4+ T cells. In the 0.1 to 3.0 mg/kg range, CD4+ and CD8+ blood T cells had expanded clonally by week 6.

Patients with autoimmune history or systemic immunosuppression were excluded. Blood specimens came from baseline, cycle 4 day 1, and cycle 7 day 1. Trimming took 7 bases from V and 0 from J, leaving 16 bases between them. Germline V gene sequence: CDR1 MNHEY, CDR2 SMNVEV (reference sequence). The CDR3 is 16 residues long. The material was CD4+ or CD8+ T cells sorted from blood, obtained in a trial of the OX40 agonist ivuxolimab. The rearrangement uses TRBV27 and TRBJ1-5; D not certain. This receptor was taken from an adult with an advanced solid tumor such as melanoma, head and neck, liver or kidney cancer. The CDR3 coding sequence is TGTGCCAGCACCTCCTCAGCGACTTATAGCAATCAGCCCCAGCATTTT. Protein: CASTSSATYSNQPQHF.